What follows describes a single TCR beta chain. What it recognizes is unknown. The sample holds other DNA sequences that translate to the same CDR3. The sample is drawn from a study of shared clonotypes between healthy human individuals. Study observations and caveats: Rarefaction analysis demonstrated incomplete sorted-subset sequencing notwithstanding large depth.

The assay was immunoSEQ multiplex PCR, and TCRdb's table has in-frame clones only and misses some. This table has about 590,000 clones, nearly 97% appearing once. Positively selected for CCR7, the CD45RO-negative cells used as naive CD8 cells excluded terminally differentiated effector memory CD45RA+ cells. The TCR comes from a woman aged 30 to 39 in good health. Sequences were obtained from naive CD8+ T cells sorted from blood.

In DNA, the CDR3 is TGTGCCAGCAGCTCAGGGAACACTGAAGCTTTCTTT. Amino acid sequence: CASSSGNTEAFF. V and J are TRBV5-4 and TRBJ1-1; D uncertain. The CDR3 runs 12 residues. The germline gives CDR1 SGHNT, CDR2 YYREEE (reference sequence). V was cut by 3 bases and J by 1 base, with 4 bases left in between.